What follows are 29 T cell receptor beta chains derived from one specimen sequenced in a study of PD-1 blockade in classical Hodgkin lymphoma. With no exception, relapse followed autologous stem cell transplantation in all patients, and brentuximab vedotin exposure varied. TCRdb keeps only in-frame clones here, not all; method: immunoSEQ multiplex PCR. Among about 97,000 clones listed, approximately 90% were seen once. The sequencing here drew on peripheral blood mononuclear cells (PBMCs), taken before the second cycle of nivolumab. These receptor sequences come from a human donor with classical Hodgkin lymphoma.

This chain connects TRBV6-5 to TRBJ2-1, with D perhaps matching TRBD1 (5 bases). This CDR3 has 15 amino acids. Germline V gives CDR1 MNHEY, CDR2 SVGAGI. The ends were cut back, 1 base at V and 6 bases at J, with 13 bases in the middle. This CDR3 is CASSYWGGESNEQFF. The CDR3 region has the DNA TGTGCCAGCAGTTACTGGGGCGGCGAGTCCAATGAGCAGTTCTTC.

The genes are TRBV11-3 and TRBJ2-1; tentative D call: TRBD1 (5 bases). Trimming took 0 bases from V and 5 from J, leaving 5 bases between them. The germline CDR1 and CDR2 sequences are SGHNT and YENEEA. The length of the CDR3 is 13 residues. The CDR3 protein is CASSLEQDNEQFF. CDR3 DNA sequence: TGTGCCAGCAGCTTAGAACAGGACAATGAGCAGTTCTTC.

This clone has just a few counts. The chain recombines TRBV7-3 with TRBJ1-1; D perhaps matches TRBD1 (6 bases). The length of the CDR3 is 13 residues. V dropped 6 bases and J dropped 6 bases, with 14 bases sitting between them. Germline CDR1 reads SGHTA; CDR2 reads FQGTGA. The CDR3 region has the DNA TGTGCCAGCAGTTTTACAGGGTCCCCTGAAGCTTTCTTT. Protein sequence: CASSFTGSPEAFF.

The chain combines TRBV29-1 with TRBJ2-1, with a tentative D call TRBD1 (6 bases). The CDR3 totals 14 residues. Germline CDR1 is SQVTM and CDR2 is ANQGSEA. Trimming took 6 bases from V and 6 from J, leaving 18 bases between them. CDR3 in amino acids: CSVTTGSSGNEQFF. CDR3 nucleotides: TGCAGCGTCACCACAGGGTCGTCGGGCAATGAGCAGTTCTTC.

The chain links TRBV25-1 to TRBJ1-4; D is possibly TRBD1 (5 bases). V was cut by 1 base and J by 3 bases, with 12 bases left in between. CDR1 and CDR2 (germline): MGHDK, SYGVNS. CDR3 size: 16 residues. The CDR3 nucleotides are TGTGCCAGCAGTGAATGGGGCGGCGACCCTAATGAAAAACTGTTTTTT. Its protein product is CASSEWGGDPNEKLFF.

This clone was found a few times. The rearrangement uses TRBV7-2 and TRBJ1-6, with a tentative D call TRBD1 (5 bases). With 2 bases removed from V and 7 bases from J, the gap between germline ends came to 15 bases. The CDR3 extends over 16 amino acids. The germline gives CDR1 SGHTA, CDR2 FQGNSA. The CDR3 here is CASSLIGDLGNSPLHF. CDR3 bases: TGTGCCAGCAGCTTAATCGGGGACTTAGGGAATTCACCCCTCCACTTT.

The gene calls are TRBV21-1 and TRBJ2-7; the table's D call, TRBD1, was not checked against the DNA. TRBV21-1 is annotated as a pseudogene. This CDR3 is built from 15 residues. The CDR3 DNA reads TGTGCCAGCAGCACTCCGACAGGTACCTCCTACGAGCAGTACTTC. Its protein is CASSTPTGTSYEQYF.

This clone was counted between two and nine times. This chain's CDR3 is CASSYSKYGYEQYF. The CDR3 coding sequence is TGTGCCAGCAGTTACTCGAAATATGGGTACGAGCAGTACTTC. V usage is TRBV6-5 and J usage is TRBJ2-7; D gene ambiguous. V was trimmed by 0 bases and J by 4 bases, leaving 10 bases between them. Per germline, CDR1 MNHEY and CDR2 SVGAGI. The CDR3 has 14 residues.

This clone has ten or more counts. The chain combines TRBV2 with TRBJ2-3; D gene uncertain. There are 14 residues in the CDR3. The germline V gene encodes CDR1 SNHLY and CDR2 FYNNEI. V lost 1 base, J lost 0 bases, and 5 bases lay in between. The CDR3 DNA reads TGTGCCAGCAGTGAAGTTGGTAGCACAGATACGCAGTATTTT. The encoded protein is CASSEVGSTDTQYF.

For the CDR3, the DNA is TGTGCCAGCAGCTCGCGGTCTAGCGGGGGGCGAGAGACCCAGTACTTC. This sequence encodes CASSSRSSGGRETQYF. The chain links TRBV11-2 to TRBJ2-5, with TRBD2 matching 11 bases. The germline CDR1 and CDR2 sequences are SGHAT and FQNNGV. Trimming cost V 4 bases and J 4 bases; bases outside gene matches: 8. The CDR3 extends over 16 amino acids.

The rearrangement uses TRBV5-1 and TRBJ2-7; 7 nucleotides line up with TRBD2. This CDR3 region has 19 residues. From germline, CDR1 is SGHRS and CDR2 YFSETQ. The V segment lost 4 bases and the J segment 3 bases; nucleotides outside the gene matches: 22. The CDR3 loop reads CASSAKPGGDGIYDYEQYF. The CDR3 region has the DNA TGCGCCAGCAGCGCTAAACCTGGGGGGGACGGCATATACGACTACGAGCAGTACTTC.

The chain combines TRBV6-6 with TRBJ1-5, with D hard to call. V dropped 8 bases and J dropped 4 bases, with 12 bases sitting between them. This CDR3 comprises 13 residues. Germline CDR1 and CDR2: MNHNY and SVGAGI (reference sequence). CDR3 sequence (DNA): TGTGCCAGCGTTGAATTGGTGAATCAGCCCCAGCATTTT. Its protein is CASVELVNQPQHF.

This chain links TRBV27 with TRBJ1-2; tentatively, D is TRBD1 (5 bases). Germline loops: CDR1 MNHEY, CDR2 SMNVEV (reference sequence). V lost 4 bases and J lost 9, with 9 bases in between. This CDR3 comprises 11 residues. CDR3 in amino acids: CASSSGYSYTF. For the CDR3, the DNA is TGTGCCAGCAGTTCAGGGTACAGCTACACCTTC.

The chain recombines TRBV2 with TRBJ1-5; no reliable D call. V was cut by 2 bases and J by 0 bases, with 8 bases left in between. This CDR3 has 15 residues. CDR1 SNHLY and CDR2 FYNNEI come from the germline V gene. CDR3 in amino acids: CASSEFVGSNQPQHF. In DNA form, the CDR3 reads TGTGCCAGCAGTGAATTTGTGGGTAGCAATCAGCCCCAGCATTTT. Drawing the rest from reference TRBV2 and TRBJ1-5, the complete variable domain is EPEVTQTPSHQVTQMGQEVILRCVPISNHLYFYWYRQILGQKVEFLVSFYNNEISEKSEIFDDQFSVERPDGSNFTLKIRSTKLEDSAMYFCASSEFVGSNQPQHFGDGTRLSIL.

This chain uses TRBV5-6 with TRBJ2-2; weak D call: TRBD2 (6 bases). CDR1 SGHDT and CDR2 YYEEEE come from the germline V gene. V lost 0 bases to trimming and J lost 2 bases, with 14 bases between them. The CDR3 length is 17 residues. CDR3 bases: TGTGCCAGCAGCTTGGTGGGTGGAGGGATTAACACCGGGGAGCTGTTTTTT. Translating gives CASSLVGGGINTGELFF.

Concerning this clone: Germline is not matched at one junction end, which may reflect a read error. The chain has TRBV5-1 and TRBJ2-7; the D gene is possibly TRBD1 (5 bases). The CDR3 is 16 amino acids. CDR1 is SGHRS, CDR2 YFSETQ, per germline. CDR3 amino acids: CASSSTRTSGSYEQCF. The CDR3 DNA sequence: TGCGCCAGCAGCTCAACGCGGACATCCGGATCCTACGAGCAGTGCTTC.

The rearrangement uses TRBV6-6 and TRBJ2-7; TRBD1 agrees at 10 bases. CDR1 is MNHNY, CDR2 SVGAGI, per germline (reference sequence). Losses at the gene ends were 5 bases for V and 5 bases for J; bases not matched to a gene: 6. There are 14 residues in the CDR3. In nucleotides, the CDR3 is TGTGCCAGCAGTATCCCGGGACAGGGGAACGAGCAGTACTTC. Its protein product is CASSIPGQGNEQYF.

This chain joins TRBV7-2 and TRBJ2-3; D is undetermined. Germline values: CDR1 SGHTA, CDR2 FQGNSA. The V end lost 5 bases, the J end lost 7 bases, and 7 bases lay between the germline ends. The CDR3 spans 11 residues. The CDR3 spells CASSRVNTQYF. CDR3 bases: TGTGCCAGCAGCCGGGTGAATACGCAGTATTTT. The variable domain in full, with the rest retrieved from reference TRBV7-2 and TRBJ2-3, is GAGVSQSPSNKVTEKGKDVELRCDPISGHTALYWYRQSLGQGLEFLIYFQGNSAPDKSGLPSDRFSAERTGGSVSTLTIQRTQQEDSAVYLCASSRVNTQYFGPGTRLTVL.

This clone was observed a single time. The rearrangement links TRBV27 to TRBJ1-2, with D possibly being TRBD1 (5 bases). Per the germline V gene, CDR1 is MNHEY and CDR2 is SMNVEV (reference sequence). With 1 base removed from V and 4 bases from J, the gap between germline ends came to 13 bases. This CDR3 contains 15 residues. The CDR3 DNA reads TGTGCCAGCAGTTTATTCGGAAGGGGCACCTATGGCTACACCTTC. This gives the protein CASSLFGRGTYGYTF.

V gene TRBV4-2 combines with J gene TRBJ2-7; TRBD2 agrees at 7 bases. From germline, CDR1 is LGHNA and CDR2 YNFKEQ. CDR3 size: 14 residues. J gave up 6 bases and V 3 bases, and 8 bases lay outside the gene matches. CDR3 amino acids: CASSHASGLGEQYF. The CDR3 coding sequence is TGTGCCAGCAGCCACGCTAGCGGTCTTGGCGAGCAGTACTTC.

Points on this clone: This CDR3 is also generated by other DNA sequences in the sample. The chain has TRBV7-2 and TRBJ2-7; TRBD1 matches at 9 bases. The CDR3 sequence is 15 residues long. The J segment lost 2 bases and the V segment lost 5 bases, leaving 7 bases of the junction unmatched. Germline loops: CDR1 SGHTA, CDR2 FQGNSA. The CDR3 reads CASSLTGTGTYEQYF. The CDR3 DNA follows: TGTGCCAGCAGCCTCACCGGGACAGGGACCTACGAGCAGTACTTC.

The V call is TRBV19, the J call TRBJ2-2, with D possibly matching TRBD1 (6 bases). The germline V and J ends were trimmed by 5 bases and 1 base, with 8 bases remaining between them. The CDR3 totals 14 residues. Per germline, CDR1 LNHDA and CDR2 SQIVND (reference sequence). The CDR3 DNA is TGTGCCAGTAGTTTAGGGGGGAACACCGGGGAGCTGTTTTTT. It yields the protein CASSLGGNTGELFF.

V gene TRBV25-1 combines with J gene TRBJ1-1; D is ambiguous. This CDR3 has 15 amino acids. CDR1 is MGHDK and CDR2 is SYGVNS in the germline V gene. The V and J ends lost 6 bases and 3 bases respectively, with 17 bases between them. The CDR3 bases are TGTGCCAGCAGCCCCCCAAACCGGGAGGACACTGAAGCTTTCTTT. This gives the protein CASSPPNREDTEAFF.

The rearrangement uses TRBV27 and TRBJ2-2; no clear D gene. This CDR3 region has 14 residues. Germline CDR1 and CDR2: MNHEY and SMNVEV (reference sequence). V lost 3 bases and J lost 4, with 9 bases in between. The CDR3: CASSLAESTGELFF. The CDR3 DNA reads TGTGCCAGCAGTTTGGCAGAGAGCACCGGGGAGCTGTTTTTT.

J is TRBJ2-3 and V is TRBV7-2, with 13 bases lining up with TRBD2. CDR3 length equals 16 residues. The J segment lost 4 bases and the V segment lost 3 bases, leaving 4 bases of the junction unmatched. Per the germline V gene, CDR1 is SGHTA and CDR2 is FQGNSA. The CDR3 DNA is TGTGCCAGCAGCTTTACTAGCGGGGGGGGCGCAGATACGCAGTATTTT. Its translation is CASSFTSGGGADTQYF.

This chain uses TRBV4-3 with TRBJ2-3; D unresolved. The V end was cut by 0 bases, the J end by 2 bases, with 18 bases between. The CDR3 sequence is 18 residues long. Germline V gene lookup returns CDR1 LGHNA and CDR2 YSLEER. In DNA, the CDR3 is TGCGCCAGCAGCCAAGATAGGATACGACAAGATTACACAGATACGCAGTATTTT. It codes for CASSQDRIRQDYTDTQYF.

The V call is TRBV5-1, the J call TRBJ1-5, with D maybe TRBD1 (5 bases). CDR3 length: 15 amino acids. Trimming shortened V by 0 bases and J by 9 bases, and 16 bases separated the two germline ends. Germline-derived CDR1 and CDR2 are SGHRS and YFSETQ. The CDR3 DNA reads as TGCGCCAGCAGCTTGGCCGGGACGGCCAACGGGCCCCAGCATTTT. Translated, it gives CASSLAGTANGPQHF.

The chain is built from TRBV5-1 and TRBJ1-1, with D maybe TRBD1 (6 bases). CDR3 length equals 14 residues. V was cut by 4 bases and J by 3 bases, with 13 bases left in between. Germline-derived CDR1 and CDR2 are SGHRS and YFSETQ. The CDR3 DNA sequence: TGCGCCAGCAGCCAGACGGGGGCGGACACTGAAGCTTTCTTT. Its protein is CASSQTGADTEAFF.

The V and J genes are TRBV6-6 and TRBJ1-3; the D is unclear. The CDR3 has 16 residues. Germline V gives CDR1 MNHNY, CDR2 SVGAGI (reference sequence). The V end was cut by 6 bases, the J end by 0 bases, with 15 bases between. CDR3 DNA: TGTGCCAGCAGCCGGATCCCCAAGGGCTCTGGAAACACCATATATTTT. It codes for CASSRIPKGSGNTIYF.